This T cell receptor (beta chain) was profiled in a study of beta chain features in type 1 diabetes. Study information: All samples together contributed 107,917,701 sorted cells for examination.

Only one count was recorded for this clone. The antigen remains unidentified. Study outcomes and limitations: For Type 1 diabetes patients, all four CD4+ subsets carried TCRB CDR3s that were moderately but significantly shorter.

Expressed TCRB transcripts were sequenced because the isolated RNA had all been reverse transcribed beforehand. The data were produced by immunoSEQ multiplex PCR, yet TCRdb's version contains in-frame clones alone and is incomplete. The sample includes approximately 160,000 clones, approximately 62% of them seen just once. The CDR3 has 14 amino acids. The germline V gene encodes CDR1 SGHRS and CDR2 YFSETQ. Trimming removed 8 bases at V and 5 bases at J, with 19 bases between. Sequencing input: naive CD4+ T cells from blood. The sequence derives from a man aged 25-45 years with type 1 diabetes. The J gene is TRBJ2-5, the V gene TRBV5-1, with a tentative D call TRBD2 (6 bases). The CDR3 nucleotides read TGCGCCAGTGCGATCGGGGGATCCCAGGAGACCCAGTACTTC. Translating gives CASAIGGSQETQYF.